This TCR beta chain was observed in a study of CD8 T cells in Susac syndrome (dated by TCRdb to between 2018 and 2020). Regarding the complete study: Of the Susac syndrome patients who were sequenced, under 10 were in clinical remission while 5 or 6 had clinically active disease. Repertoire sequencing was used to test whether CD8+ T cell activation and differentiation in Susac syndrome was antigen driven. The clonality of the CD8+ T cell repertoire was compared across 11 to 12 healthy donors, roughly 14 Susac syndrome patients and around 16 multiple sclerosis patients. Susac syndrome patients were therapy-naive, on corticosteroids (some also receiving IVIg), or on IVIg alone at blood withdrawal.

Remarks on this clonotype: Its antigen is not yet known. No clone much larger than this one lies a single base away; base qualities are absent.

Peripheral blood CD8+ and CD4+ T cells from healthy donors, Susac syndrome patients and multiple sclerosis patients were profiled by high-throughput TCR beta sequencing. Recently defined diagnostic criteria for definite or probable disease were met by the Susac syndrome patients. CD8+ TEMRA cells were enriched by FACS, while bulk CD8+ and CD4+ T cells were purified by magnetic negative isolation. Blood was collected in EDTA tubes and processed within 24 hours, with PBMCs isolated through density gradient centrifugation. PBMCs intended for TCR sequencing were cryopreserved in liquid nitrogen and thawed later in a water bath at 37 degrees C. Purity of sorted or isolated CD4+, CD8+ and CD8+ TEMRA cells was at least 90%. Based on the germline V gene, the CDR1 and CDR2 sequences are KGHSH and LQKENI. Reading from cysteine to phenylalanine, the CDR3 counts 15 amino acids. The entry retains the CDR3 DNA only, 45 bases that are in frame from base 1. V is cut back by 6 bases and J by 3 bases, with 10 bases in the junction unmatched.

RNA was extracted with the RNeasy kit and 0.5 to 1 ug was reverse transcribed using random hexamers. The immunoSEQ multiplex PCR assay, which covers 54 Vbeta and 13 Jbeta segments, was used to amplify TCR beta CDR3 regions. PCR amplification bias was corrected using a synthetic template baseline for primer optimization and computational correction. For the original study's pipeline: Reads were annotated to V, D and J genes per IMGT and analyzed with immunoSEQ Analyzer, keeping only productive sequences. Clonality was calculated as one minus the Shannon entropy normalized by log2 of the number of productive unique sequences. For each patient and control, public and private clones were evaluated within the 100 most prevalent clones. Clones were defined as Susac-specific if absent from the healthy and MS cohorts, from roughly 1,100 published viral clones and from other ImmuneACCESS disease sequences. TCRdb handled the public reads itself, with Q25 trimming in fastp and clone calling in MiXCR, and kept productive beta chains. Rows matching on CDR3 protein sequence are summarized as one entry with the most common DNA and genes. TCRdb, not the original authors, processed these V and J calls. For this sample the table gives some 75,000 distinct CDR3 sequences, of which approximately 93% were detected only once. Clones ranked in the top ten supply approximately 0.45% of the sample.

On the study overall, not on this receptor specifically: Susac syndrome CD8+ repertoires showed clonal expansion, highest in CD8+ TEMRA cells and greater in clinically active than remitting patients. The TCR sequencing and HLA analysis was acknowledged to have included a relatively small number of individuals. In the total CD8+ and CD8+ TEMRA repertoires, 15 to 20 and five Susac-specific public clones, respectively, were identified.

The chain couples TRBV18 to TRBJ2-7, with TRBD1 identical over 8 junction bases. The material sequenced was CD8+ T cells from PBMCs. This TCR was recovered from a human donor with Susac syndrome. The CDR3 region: CASSPTTGDFYEQYF. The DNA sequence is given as TGTGCCAGCTCGCCAACGACAGGGGACTTCTACGAGCAGTACTTC.